This record covers a single T cell receptor (beta chain). What it binds is not known. PCR used 60 Vbeta primers and 13 Jbeta primers. Here immunoSEQ multiplex PCR was the method, and the copy in TCRdb shows in-frame clones only, minus some. Here the sample spans 95,000 to 150,000 clones, under 85% being singletons. Germline V gene lookup returns CDR1 MDHEN and CDR2 SYDVKM. This CDR3 is 14 amino acids long. V shed 2 bases and J 7 bases; nucleotides not matched to a gene: 4. This sample was included in a study of cytomegalovirus exposure and HLA in healthy donors. For the study at large: There were approximately 80 million unique TCRs (from HLA-typed donors) in an early data release. Study outcomes and limitations: Accurate HLA-A and HLA-B prediction from TCR beta sequences was reported for most subjects.

What was sequenced was PBMCs. The sequence was collected from a human donor in good health. The V call is TRBV28, the J call TRBJ1-4, with 7 bases fitting TRBD1. CDR3 in amino acids: CASSLEGAVEKLFF. CDR3 coding DNA: TGTGCCAGCAGTTTAGAGGGGGCTGTTGAAAAACTGTTTTTT.